Following are 18 T cell receptor beta chains from one sample sequenced in a study of regulatory T cells in long-lasting Graves disease. Stated time point: persistent/refractory GD, antithyroid drugs over 5 years with positive TRAb. Extracted RNA from PBMCs served as the source of the TCR library. HTBI primers from iRepertoire and Arm-PCR of CDR3 regions yielded the TCR beta libraries. TCRdb recomputed calls from the multiplex PCR reads with MiXCR, one row per CDR3 protein. The repertoire holds 360,000 or so distinct CDR3 sequences, 20% to 25% seen once, with 25% to 35% in the top ten. The sequenced sample was peripheral blood mononuclear cells (PBMCs), obtained when the disease was refractory, from a patient treated with antithyroid drugs. The receptors shown here come from a woman in her forties with Graves disease.

The V and J genes are TRBV5-1 and TRBJ2-5, with D tentatively TRBD1 (6 bases). This CDR3 comprises 15 residues. Germline V gene data show CDR1 as SGHRS and CDR2 as YFSETQ. The V and J ends lost 2 bases and 1 base respectively, with 12 bases between them. The CDR3 coding sequence is TGCGCCAGCAGCTTCGGGACAACCTTCCAAGAGACCCAGTACTTC. Its translation: CASSFGTTFQETQYF.

This chain links TRBV7-8 with TRBJ2-7, with D maybe TRBD2 (6 bases). This CDR3 comprises 15 residues. The germline gives CDR1 SGHVS, CDR2 FQNEAQ. Deletions cut 0 bases from V and 5 bases from J, with 14 bases between. The DNA of the CDR3 is TGTGCCAGCAGCTTAGCAGGGACTCTCGCCCACGAGCAGTACTTC. This codes for CASSLAGTLAHEQYF.

J is TRBJ1-5 and V is TRBV6-1, with TRBD1 matching over 7 bases. The CDR3 is 13 residues long. V shed 5 bases and J 4 bases; nucleotides not matched to a gene: 2. Germline V CDR1 and CDR2: MNHNS, SASEGT. For the CDR3, the DNA is TGTGCCAGCAGTACAGGGGCGAATCAGCCCCAGCATTTT. Its protein is CASSTGANQPQHF.

This sequence joins TRBV6-1 and TRBJ1-2, with a weak D call TRBD1 (5 bases). The CDR3 loop spans 14 amino acids. Germline V gene sequence: CDR1 MNHNS, CDR2 SASEGT. V lost 9 bases and J 2 bases, leaving 16 bases between the germline ends. The CDR3 is CASYQGFLNYGYTF. Written as DNA, the CDR3 is TGTGCCAGTTACCAGGGCTTCTTGAACTATGGCTACACCTTC.

This clonotype was picked up a small number of times. The J gene is TRBJ1-6, the V gene TRBV19; 10 bases fit TRBD1. The CDR3 totals 13 residues. V was pared by 6 bases and J by 11 bases, with 4 bases of the junction left unmatched. Looked up from germline, CDR1 is LNHDA and CDR2 is SQIVND (reference sequence). The CDR3 protein is CASSPDRGTPLHF. CDR3 sequence (DNA): TGTGCCAGTAGCCCGGACAGGGGGACACCCCTCCACTTT.

This clonotype occurred many times. The rearrangement uses TRBV29-1 and TRBJ2-5; weak D call: TRBD1 (6 bases). The CDR3 loop spans 14 amino acids. In germline, CDR1 is SQVTM, CDR2 ANQGSEA. Trimming took 6 bases from V and 5 from J, leaving 19 bases between them. The CDR3 DNA reads as TGCAGCGTGTGTACTACAGGGTTCAAGGAGACCCAGTACTTC. It specifies CSVCTTGFKETQYF.

The CDR3 is CASSFPGGGQGSYYSPLHF. The CDR3 nucleotides read TGTGCCAGCAGTTTCCCTGGAGGTGGACAGGGAAGTTACTATTCACCCCTCCACTTT. This chain connects TRBV28 to TRBJ1-6, with 8 bases identical to TRBD1. This CDR3 has 19 residues. J lost 8 bases, V lost 3 bases, and 18 bases had no gene match. In germline, CDR1 is MDHEN, CDR2 SYDVKM.

This rearrangement joins TRBV27 to TRBJ2-2; TRBD1 is a possible D gene (6 bases). Trimming cost V 2 bases and J 4 bases, with 11 bases left between them. Germline lookup yields CDR1 MNHEY and CDR2 SMNVEV (reference sequence). The CDR3 consists of 15 residues. CDR3 in DNA: TGTGCCAGCAGTTTAGAGGGGGTGGGCACCGGGGAGCTGTTTTTT. Its protein is CASSLEGVGTGELFF.

This clonotype was seen more than once but under ten times. CDR3 protein: CATSPDRGPGNTIYF. DNA of the CDR3: TGTGCCACCAGCCCGGACAGGGGGCCTGGAAACACCATATATTTT. The chain uses TRBV15 and TRBJ1-3; 11 bases are shared with TRBD1. Germline V gene lookup returns CDR1 LNHNV and CDR2 YYDKDF (reference sequence). J lost 2 bases, V lost 5 bases, and 2 bases had no gene match. CDR3 size: 15 residues.

The rearrangement uses TRBV3-1 and TRBJ2-7; 10 bases are shared with TRBD2. CDR3 size: 15 residues. The germline V gene has CDR1 LGHDT and CDR2 YNNKEL (reference sequence). Germline trimming cut 3 bases from V and 1 base from J; bases unmatched to any gene: 3. DNA of the CDR3: TGTGCCAGCAGCCATTGGACTAGCGGTTCCTACGAGCAGTACTTC. This encodes CASSHWTSGSYEQYF.

At least ten counts were recorded for this clonotype. The chain links TRBV7-9 to TRBJ2-5; D not certain. V was trimmed by 1 base and J by 0 bases, leaving 9 bases between them. Germline CDR1 SEHNR, CDR2 FQNEAQ (reference sequence). The CDR3 runs 15 residues. The CDR3: CASSLGIHNQETQYF. CDR3 nucleotide sequence: TGTGCCAGCAGCTTAGGAATTCATAACCAAGAGACCCAGTACTTC.

The CDR3 nucleotides read TGTGCCAGCAGCCTCCGACTAGCGGGAGGGTTATACAATGAGCAGTTCTTC. This gives the protein CASSLRLAGGLYNEQFF. The chain is built from TRBV11-2 and TRBJ2-1; 14 bases map to TRBD2. The ends lost 5 bases at V and 4 bases at J; junction bases unmatched: 7. The CDR3 sequence is 17 residues long. Looked up from germline, CDR1 is SGHAT and CDR2 is FQNNGV.

This clonotype has just a few counts. V usage is TRBV10-3 and J usage is TRBJ1-1; no reliable D call. CDR3 length: 11 amino acids. V shed 3 bases and J shed 4 bases, with 3 bases lying between them. CDR1 is ENHRY and CDR2 is SYGVKD in the germline V gene. The CDR3 region is CAISDLTEAFF. The CDR3 DNA follows: TGTGCCATCAGTGATCTCACTGAAGCTTTCTTT.

This clonotype has a count of ten or more. The genes are TRBV20-1 and TRBJ1-2, with D possibly TRBD1 on 5 matching bases. This CDR3 contains 12 residues. V was clipped by 3 bases and J by 7 bases, with 12 bases between them. From germline, CDR1 is DFQATT and CDR2 SNEGSKA (reference sequence). The CDR3 nucleotides read TGCAGTGCTAGGGTAACAGGTTCTGGCTACACCTTC. Its protein product is CSARVTGSGYTF.

This clonotype was seen a few times. One end of the junction does not line up with germline, which may come from a read error. The chain links TRBV7-7 to TRBJ2-1; perhaps TRBD2 as D (7 bases). The CDR3 totals 13 residues. Germline CDR1 and CDR2: SSHAT and FNYEAQ (reference sequence). This CDR3 reads CASSPRGGGNKFF. DNA of the CDR3: TGTGCTAGCAGCCCAAGAGGGGGGGGAAATAAGTTCTTC.

This clonotype was detected only a few times. The rearrangement links TRBV6-1 to TRBJ2-3, with TRBD2 identical over 10 bases. The CDR3 is 16 amino acids. CDR1 and CDR2 (germline): MNHNS, SASEGT. V lost 6 bases and J lost 1; bases outside the gene matches: 7. The chain's CDR3 is CASSSLAGVGTDTQYF. The DNA of the CDR3 is TGTGCCAGCAGCTCCCTAGCGGGAGTTGGCACAGATACGCAGTATTTT.

The chain links TRBV6-1 to TRBJ2-2; no clear D gene. Trimming removed 5 bases at V and 6 bases at J, with 10 bases between. This CDR3 has 13 residues. CDR1 is MNHNS and CDR2 is SASEGT in the germline V gene. The CDR3 nucleotides are TGTGCCAGCAGTCCTACGCTGGCCGGGGAGCTGTTTTTT. It is translated as CASSPTLAGELFF.

This chain uses TRBV5-6 with TRBJ1-1; D remains ambiguous. Germline V lookup: CDR1 SGHDT, CDR2 YYEEEE. V lost 0 bases, J lost 0 bases, and 15 bases lay in between. The CDR3 covers 17 residues. CDR3 in DNA: TGTGCCAGCAGCTTGGTTAAAGCTTCCGACATGAACACTGAAGCTTTCTTT. It specifies CASSLVKASDMNTEAFF.